Sequencing of this T cell receptor beta chain was carried out in a study of beta chain features in type 1 diabetes. Study conclusions and caveats: Within patients, naive, central memory and Treg TCRB repertoires seemed more similar than within healthy donors. Resolution of whether HLA type affects TCRB rearrangement was not achieved here. When Type 1 diabetes patients were examined, their TCRB CDR3s proved moderately but significantly shorter in all four CD4+ subsets.

In its sample, this clone was seen a few times. Its antigen remains unidentified. This CDR3 is 15 amino acids long. V lost 0 bases, J lost 6 bases, and 7 bases stayed unmatched. Germline CDR1 is KGHSH and CDR2 is LQKENI. Every bit of the isolated RNA underwent reverse transcription, so sequencing read expressed TCRB transcripts. The table came from immunoSEQ multiplex PCR; TCRdb's copy has only in-frame clones and leaves some out. In the table there are just over 25,000 clones, under 50% of which are singletons. The source of this sequence is a young man with type 1 diabetes. Material: stem cell memory CD4+ T cells from blood. J is TRBJ1-2 and V is TRBV18, with 7 bases identical to TRBD1. CDR3 protein: CASSPPAGGHDGYTF. DNA for the CDR3: TGTGCCAGCTCACCACCGGCAGGGGGACATGATGGCTACACCTTC.